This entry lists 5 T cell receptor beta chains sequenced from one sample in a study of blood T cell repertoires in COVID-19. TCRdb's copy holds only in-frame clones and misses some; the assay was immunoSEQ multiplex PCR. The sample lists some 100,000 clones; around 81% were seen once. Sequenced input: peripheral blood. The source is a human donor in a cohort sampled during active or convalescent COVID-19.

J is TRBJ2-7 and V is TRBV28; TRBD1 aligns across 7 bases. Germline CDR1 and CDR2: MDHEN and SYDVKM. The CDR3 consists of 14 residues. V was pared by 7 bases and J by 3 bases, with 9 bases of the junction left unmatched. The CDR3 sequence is CASNGSGGNYEQYF. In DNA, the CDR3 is TGTGCCAGCAATGGGTCAGGGGGAAACTACGAGCAGTACTTC.

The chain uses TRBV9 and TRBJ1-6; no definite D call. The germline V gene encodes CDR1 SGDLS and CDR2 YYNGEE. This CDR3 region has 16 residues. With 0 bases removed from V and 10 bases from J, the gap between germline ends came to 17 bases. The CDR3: CASSVDPRAGSSPLHF. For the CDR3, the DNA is TGTGCCAGCAGCGTAGACCCCCGGGCGGGGAGCTCACCCCTCCACTTT.

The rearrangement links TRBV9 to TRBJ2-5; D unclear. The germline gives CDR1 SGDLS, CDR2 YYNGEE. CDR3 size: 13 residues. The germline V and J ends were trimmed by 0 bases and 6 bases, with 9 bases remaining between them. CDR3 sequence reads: CASSVGALKTQYF. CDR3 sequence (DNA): TGTGCCAGCAGCGTAGGGGCCCTGAAGACCCAGTACTTC.

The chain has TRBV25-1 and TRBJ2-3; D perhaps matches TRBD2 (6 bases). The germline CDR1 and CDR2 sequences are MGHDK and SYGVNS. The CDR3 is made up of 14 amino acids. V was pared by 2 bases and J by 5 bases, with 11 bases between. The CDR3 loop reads CASSEVGSGDTQYF. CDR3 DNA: TGTGCCAGCAGTGAAGTGGGTAGCGGAGATACGCAGTATTTT.

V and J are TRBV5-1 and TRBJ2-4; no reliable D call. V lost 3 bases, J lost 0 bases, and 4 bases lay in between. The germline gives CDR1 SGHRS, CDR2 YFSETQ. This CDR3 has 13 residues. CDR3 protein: CASSSLAKNIQYF. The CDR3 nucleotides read TGCGCCAGCAGCTCCCTAGCCAAAAACATTCAGTACTTC.